This T cell receptor beta chain was documented in a study of CD8+CD57+ T cells in acquired aplastic anemia. Patients sequenced had flow cytometry evidence of CD8+CD57+ cell expansion. TCR beta VDJ and CDR3 were profiled, and genomic DNA was the template. TCRdb analysed the reads with MiXCR anew, one entry per CDR3 protein. This repertoire shows under 250,000 distinct CDR3 sequences, around 43% found once; its top ten account for under 9%. This sequence was found in a human donor with aplastic anemia. Sequenced input: sorted CD4+, CD8+, or CD8+CD57+ T cells (not recorded which) from PBMCs.

CDR3 DNA sequence: TGTGCCAGCAGCGTAGACGGCGATTCACCCCTCCACTTT. Its protein is CASSVDGDSPLHF. The chain has TRBV9 and TRBJ1-6, with no clear D. Germline assignment: CDR1 SGDLS and CDR2 YYNGEE. This CDR3 spans 13 amino acids. Trimming shortened V by 0 bases and J by 8 bases, and 6 bases separated the two germline ends.